This TCR beta chain was found in a study of cytomegalovirus exposure and HLA in healthy donors. Findings and limits, study-wide: Subsequent analysis found a tendency for first-cohort TCR clusters to co-occur within the 120 or so validation repertoires. The study designated 164 TCR beta chains cytomegalovirus-associated.

The data were produced by immunoSEQ multiplex PCR, yet TCRdb's version contains in-frame clones alone and is incomplete. The data contain 250,000 to 300,000 clones, 90% of them singletons. The V gene's germline CDR1 is MNHEY and CDR2 SMNVEV (reference sequence). This CDR3 is 15 amino acids long. The V gene lost 7 bases and the J gene lost 8 bases, with 23 bases spanning the gap. On this clone itself: Antigen: not known.

Sequenced: PBMCs. The clonotype comes from a young woman in good health and CMV-seronegative. The V call is TRBV27, the J call TRBJ1-2, with D possibly TRBD1 on 6 matching bases. The CDR3 DNA reads TGTGCCAGCAAAAGAAGGGACATACTCTATGGGGGCTACACCTTC. Its protein product is CASKRRDILYGGYTF.